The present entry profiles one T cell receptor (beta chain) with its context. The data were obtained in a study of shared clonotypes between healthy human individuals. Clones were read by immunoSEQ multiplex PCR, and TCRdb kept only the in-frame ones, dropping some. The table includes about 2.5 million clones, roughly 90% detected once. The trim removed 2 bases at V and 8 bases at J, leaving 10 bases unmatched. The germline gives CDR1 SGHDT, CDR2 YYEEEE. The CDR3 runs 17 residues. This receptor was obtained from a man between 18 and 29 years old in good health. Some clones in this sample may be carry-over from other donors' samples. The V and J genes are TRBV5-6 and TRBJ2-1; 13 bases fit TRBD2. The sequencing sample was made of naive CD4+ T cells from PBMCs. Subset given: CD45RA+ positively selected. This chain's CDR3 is CASSFSTSGRGGDEQFF. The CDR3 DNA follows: TGTGCCAGCAGCTTTTCTACTAGCGGGAGGGGCGGGGATGAGCAGTTCTTC. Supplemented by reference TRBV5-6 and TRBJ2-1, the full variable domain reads DAGVTQSPTHLIKTRGQQVTLRCSPKSGHDTVSWYQQALGQGPQFIFQYYEEEERQRGNFPDRFSGHQFPNYSSELNVNALLLGDSALYLCASSFSTSGRGGDEQFFGPGTRLTVL.